Sequencing of this TCR beta chain was carried out in a study of CD8 T cells in ankylosing spondylitis. Overall study findings and caveats: Reportedly, disease-linked clones are significantly enriched in ankylosing spondylitis patients' matched synovial fluid. A motif in TCR beta, a set of roughly 8 highly homologous variants, appeared characteristic of ankylosing spondylitis blood.

This clonotype was detected ten times or more. Its antigen is not known. CDR3 length: 15 residues. Trimming removed 2 bases at V and 2 bases at J, with 11 bases between. Germline V gene sequence: CDR1 MNHEY, CDR2 SMNVEV (reference sequence). Generation of TCR beta libraries employed quantitative 5'-RACE incorporating molecular barcodes. TCRdb reprocessed the 5' RACE reads via MiXCR and lists one record per CDR3 protein. Of about 220,000 distinct CDR3 sequences listed, 6% to 8% are singletons. The chain is built from TRBV27 and TRBJ2-3; D is perhaps TRBD2 (5 bases). Specimen: blood, either unsorted or a sorted T cell fraction (not recorded which). The TCR sequence derives from a male donor with ankylosing spondylitis. Here the CDR3 reads CASSLIGETTDTQYF. In nucleotides, the CDR3 is TGTGCCAGCAGTTTAATCGGGGAAACCACAGATACGCAGTATTTT.